This T cell receptor (beta chain) was captured by sequencing in a study of blood T cell repertoires in COVID-19. In the study overall: Acute and convalescent COVID-19 samples came from the United States, Italy and Spain. In each case, the material was cDNA or gDNA derived from T cells, B-cell-depleted T cells, or PBMCs.

Data came from immunoSEQ multiplex PCR; TCRdb stores just in-frame clones and leaves some out. The sample lists some 120,000 clones; roughly 85% were seen once. This CDR3 contains 15 residues. Germline lookup yields CDR1 MNHEY and CDR2 SVGAGI. After removal of 5 bases from V and 4 bases from J, the junction contained 5 bases not matched to a gene. The sample consisted of peripheral blood. This sequence originates from a man aged 30 to 39 with acute or convalescent COVID-19. J is TRBJ1-4 and V is TRBV6-5, with 9 bases that match TRBD1. The CDR3 loop reads CASSTQTGGNEKLFF. CDR3 nucleotides: TGTGCCAGCAGTACCCAGACAGGGGGTAATGAAAAACTGTTTTTT.